Each of the 3 T cell receptor beta chains below was sequenced from the same sample in a study of blood T cell repertoires in COVID-19. Only in-frame clones appear in the TCRdb table, and some are missing; sequencing was by immunoSEQ multiplex PCR. The sample lists about 160,000 clones, around 91% occurring once. Sample: peripheral blood. These TCRs come from a man aged 18 to 29 with COVID-19, enrolled during active disease.

V gene TRBV7-9 combines with J gene TRBJ1-1; unclear D gene. This CDR3 is 14 amino acids long. In germline, CDR1 is SEHNR, CDR2 FQNEAQ (reference sequence). Between the trimmed V and J ends, which lost 4 bases and 2 bases, there was a span of 11 bases. The CDR3 spells CASSSREQNTEAFF. As DNA, the CDR3 is TGTGCCAGCAGCTCCCGGGAACAAAACACTGAAGCTTTCTTT.

V gene TRBV27 combines with J gene TRBJ1-1; D is undetermined. This CDR3 has 15 amino acids. The V gene lost 4 bases and the J gene lost 1 base, with 13 bases spanning the gap. Germline lookup yields CDR1 MNHEY and CDR2 SMNVEV (reference sequence). In nucleotides, the CDR3 is TGTGCCAGCAGTTACTCCCGACACCAGAACACTGAAGCTTTCTTT. Translation: CASSYSRHQNTEAFF.

Concerning this clone: Sequence at one end of the junction differs from germline and may be a read error. This rearrangement joins TRBV30 to TRBJ1-4, with 10 nucleotides matching TRBD1. The germline gives CDR1 GTSNPN, CDR2 SVGIG (reference sequence). The CDR3 sequence is 15 residues long. The CDR3 DNA follows: TGTGCCTGGATCGAGGAGGGGACAGGGGTTGAAAAACTGCTTTTT. Protein product: CAWIEEGTGVEKLLF.